Presented here are 19 T cell receptor beta chains from one specimen sequenced in a study of blood T cell repertoires in COVID-19. Measured with immunoSEQ multiplex PCR; TCRdb has only the in-frame clones, and not every one. Altogether over 140,000 clones are present, 70% to 80% being singletons, with the ten largest covering 4.5% to 5%. Sequences were obtained from peripheral blood. The receptors shown here come from a woman at least 80 years old with active or convalescent COVID-19.

The chain has TRBV2 and TRBJ1-4; 7 bases agree with TRBD1. Germline lookup yields CDR1 SNHLY and CDR2 FYNNEI. The CDR3 loop spans 15 amino acids. Unmatched junction bases numbered 11, after V lost 6 bases and J lost 7 bases. The CDR3 reads CASSRNRGPGEKLFF. CDR3 coding DNA: TGTGCCAGCAGCCGAAATAGGGGGCCGGGTGAAAAACTGTTTTTT.

The chain employs TRBV5-1 and TRBJ2-5; the match to TRBD1 covers 7 bases. Germline trimming cut 4 bases from V and 3 bases from J; bases unmatched to any gene: 6. From germline, CDR1 is SGHRS and CDR2 YFSETQ. The length of the CDR3 is 14 residues. The CDR3 loop is CASSPTGIKETQYF. The CDR3 nucleotides read TGCGCCAGCAGCCCGACAGGGATCAAAGAGACCCAGTACTTC. The full variable domain, in which reference TRBV5-1 and TRBJ2-5 provide the parts outside the CDR3, is KAGVTQTPRYLIKTRGQQVTLSCSPISGHRSVSWYQQTPGQGLQFLFEYFSETQRNKGNFPGRFSGRQFSNSRSEMNVSTLELGDSALYLCASSPTGIKETQYFGPGTRLLVL.

The J gene is TRBJ2-2, the V gene TRBV29-1; 7 bases match TRBD2. J lost 1 base, V lost 3 bases, and 8 bases had no gene match. The V gene's germline CDR1 is SQVTM and CDR2 ANQGSEA. The CDR3 has 16 residues. The CDR3 is CSVDPSGGGNTGELFF. The CDR3 DNA is TGCAGCGTTGACCCTTCTGGCGGGGGGAACACCGGGGAGCTGTTTTTT.

The V gene is TRBV6-2 or TRBV6-3, the J gene TRBJ2-7; 8 positions match TRBD1. CDR3 length equals 15 residues. V lost 5 bases to trimming and J lost 3 bases; unmatched junction nucleotides: 9. The V gene's germline CDR1 is MNHEY and CDR2 SVGEGT. The CDR3 DNA follows: TGTGCCAGCAGTCCCGGACAGGGCGAGGGCTACGAGCAGTACTTC. Residues: CASSPGQGEGYEQYF.

The rearrangement links TRBV5-1 to TRBJ1-2; D is perhaps TRBD1 (6 bases). Trimming left V 4 bases short and J 4 bases short, with 17 bases between. Looked up from germline, CDR1 is SGHRS and CDR2 is YFSETQ. The CDR3 is made up of 15 amino acids. The CDR3 DNA reads TGCGCCAGCAGCCCCAGGACAGTCCCTAGCTATGGCTACACCTTC. Protein product: CASSPRTVPSYGYTF.

Only a few counts were recorded for this clone. The J gene is TRBJ2-1, the V gene TRBV7-2, with 15 bases that match TRBD2. CDR1 and CDR2 (germline): SGHTA, FQGNSA. The CDR3 spans 16 residues. The V segment lost 5 bases and the J segment 9 bases; nucleotides outside the gene matches: 8. CDR3 sequence reads: CASSPRGLAGGVEQFF. CDR3 coding DNA: TGTGCCAGCAGCCCCCGGGGACTAGCGGGGGGAGTTGAGCAGTTCTTC.

The gene calls are TRBV5-1 and TRBJ1-6; 7 bases are a match to TRBD1. J gave up 10 bases and V 8 bases, and 6 bases lay outside the gene matches. The CDR3 runs to 12 residues. The germline V gene encodes CDR1 SGHRS and CDR2 YFSETQ. The CDR3 bases are TGCGCCAGTCGGGACAGTGGGTCACCCCTCCACTTT. It yields the protein CASRDSGSPLHF.

This clone was found once. The chain joins TRBV5-6 to TRBJ2-1, with TRBD2 matching over 8 bases. In germline, CDR1 is SGHDT, CDR2 YYEEEE. The CDR3 has 16 residues. The junction had 4 bases not matched to a gene; V was cut back by 0 bases and J by 2 bases. The CDR3 spells CASSLASGQTYNEQFF. For the CDR3, the DNA is TGTGCCAGCAGCTTGGCTAGCGGGCAAACCTACAATGAGCAGTTCTTC.

J is TRBJ1-2 and V is TRBV2; 7 bases align to TRBD1. V trimming: 1 base; J trimming: 4 bases; junction bases outside the gene matches: 6. CDR1 is SNHLY and CDR2 is FYNNEI in the germline V gene. This CDR3 contains 15 residues. CDR3 loop: CASSEGGTALYGYTF. The CDR3, as DNA: TGTGCCAGCAGTGAAGGGGGGACAGCCCTCTATGGCTACACCTTC. Based on the CDR3 plus reference TRBV2 and TRBJ1-2, the full variable domain is EPEVTQTPSHQVTQMGQEVILRCVPISNHLYFYWYRQILGQKVEFLVSFYNNEISEKSEIFDDQFSVERPDGSNFTLKIRSTKLEDSAMYFCASSEGGTALYGYTFGSGTRLTVV.

J is TRBJ2-7 and V is TRBV6-5, with a possible D match to TRBD1 (5 bases). The CDR3 has 15 residues. The germline V gene has CDR1 MNHEY and CDR2 SVGAGI. Trimming took off 0 bases at V and 3 bases at J, with 12 bases between the two ends. The CDR3 spells CASSYSPRQLYEQYF. CDR3 sequence (DNA): TGTGCCAGCAGTTACTCCCCTCGACAGCTCTACGAGCAGTACTTC.

This chain joins TRBV19 and TRBJ1-4, with D hard to call. Germline assignment: CDR1 LNHDA and CDR2 SQIVND (reference sequence). V was trimmed by 7 bases and J by 7 bases, leaving 13 bases between them. CDR3 length equals 13 residues. CDR3 in amino acids: CASTRVSSEKLFF. CDR3 DNA sequence: TGTGCCAGTACGCGGGTGTCAAGTGAAAAACTGTTTTTT.

The V call is TRBV27, the J call TRBJ2-2; D is perhaps TRBD1 (5 bases). This CDR3 contains 14 residues. Germline V gives CDR1 MNHEY, CDR2 SMNVEV (reference sequence). Trimming left V 3 bases short and J 4 bases short, with 9 bases between. CDR3 in amino acids: CASSFRQSTGELFF. In DNA form, the CDR3 reads TGTGCCAGCAGTTTCCGACAGTCCACCGGGGAGCTGTTTTTT.

The chain recombines TRBV6-5 with TRBJ1-3, with 8 bases identical to TRBD1. Germline CDR1 and CDR2: MNHEY and SVGAGI. J gave up 1 base and V 4 bases, and 6 bases lay outside the gene matches. The CDR3 runs to 16 residues. In DNA, the CDR3 is TGTGCCAGCAGTTTTTCCCGGACAGGGTCTGGAAACACCATATATTTT. This gives the protein CASSFSRTGSGNTIYF.

The CDR3 reads CAIAPRQGETEAFF. In DNA form, the CDR3 reads TGTGCCATCGCGCCGCGACAGGGAGAAACTGAAGCTTTCTTT. The chain carries TRBV19 and TRBJ1-1; 7 bases align to TRBD1. CDR3 length equals 14 residues. Per the germline V gene, CDR1 is LNHDA and CDR2 is SQIVND (reference sequence). After removal of 10 bases from V and 5 bases from J, the junction contained 13 bases not matched to a gene.

V usage is TRBV5-6 and J usage is TRBJ1-1; 10 bases line up with TRBD1. Germline V CDR1 and CDR2: SGHDT, YYEEEE. Unmatched junction bases numbered 11, after V lost 4 bases and J lost 11 bases. This CDR3 is 14 amino acids long. CDR3 region: CASSLPGQGIQAFF. DNA for the CDR3: TGTGCCAGCAGCCTACCGGGACAGGGGATTCAGGCTTTCTTT.

This chain links TRBV10-3 with TRBJ1-2; 9 positions agree with TRBD1. The trim removed 5 bases at V and 6 bases at J, leaving 7 bases unmatched. The CDR3 is 14 residues long. Germline-derived CDR1 and CDR2 are ENHRY and SYGVKD. In DNA form, the CDR3 reads TGTGCCATCAGTCCCGGGACAGGGAACCATGGCTACACCTTC. It codes for CAISPGTGNHGYTF.

The chain employs TRBV10-3 and TRBJ2-3; 12 bases match TRBD2. V shed 4 bases, J shed 5 bases, and the junction held 13 bases outside the gene matches. Germline assignment: CDR1 ENHRY and CDR2 SYGVKD. There are 18 residues in the CDR3. The CDR3 DNA follows: TGTGCCATCAGTGCCCCGTCTCTAGCGGGGGGGGTCAGAGATACGCAGTATTTT. Translated, it gives CAISAPSLAGGVRDTQYF.

V is TRBV11-2 and J is TRBJ1-5; D is possibly TRBD1 (6 bases). CDR1 and CDR2 from the germline V gene are SGHAT and FQNNGV. CDR3 length equals 16 residues. Trimming stripped 5 bases from V and 2 bases from J, with 16 bases between. CDR3 loop: CASSRGGALGNQPQHF. The CDR3 coding sequence is TGTGCCAGCAGCAGGGGGGGGGCTCTTGGCAATCAGCCCCAGCATTTT. Supplemented by reference TRBV11-2 and TRBJ1-5, the full variable domain reads EAGVAQSPRYKIIEKRQSVAFWCNPISGHATLYWYQQILGQGPKLLIQFQNNGVVDDSQLPKDRFSAERLKGVDSTLKIQPAKLEDSAVYLCASSRGGALGNQPQHFGDGTRLSIL.

This clone was seen a handful of times. The chain uses TRBV4-3 and TRBJ2-2; the match to TRBD1 covers 8 bases. The ends lost 1 base at V and 4 bases at J; junction bases unmatched: 5. Germline V gene sequence: CDR1 LGHNA, CDR2 YSLEER. The length of the CDR3 is 16 residues. This CDR3 is CASSQAGGAGTGELFF. Here the CDR3 DNA reads TGCGCCAGCAGCCAAGCAGGGGGCGCGGGCACCGGGGAGCTGTTTTTT.